This entry lists 31 T cell receptor beta chains sequenced from one sample in a study of vaccination and CD4 T cells after COVID-19 (dated by TCRdb to 2021 to 2024). Taken with the paper, the label for treatment or condition translates to: approximately nine-day PBMC culture with coronavirus spike peptide pools or control peptides (ViraFEST assay). Library preparation used PCR. The sequencer was an Illumina iSeq 100. DNA from cultured CD4+ T cells was subjected to TCR sequencing with the Oncomine TCR Beta short-read assay at the Johns Hopkins FTIC core. TCRdb reran the public reads through fastp at Q25 and MiXCR, keeping productive beta chains. CDR3 protein sequences are deduplicated, and each keeps its most common genes and DNA. Counted in this sample were just under 20,000 distinct CDR3 sequences; over 40% of them appeared once. The biggest ten clones account for 9.6% of the sample. No antigen has been identified for these receptors.

What was sequenced was CD4+ T cells from blood, cultured in vitro. These TCRs come from a human donor who had recovered from COVID-19.

The gene calls are TRBV9 and TRBJ2-3, with 7 bases identical to TRBD1. Germline assignment: CDR1 SGDLS and CDR2 YYNGEE. With 5 bases clipped from V and 6 bases from J, the junction kept 12 bases outside the gene matches. The CDR3 extends over 15 amino acids. The CDR3 DNA reads as TGTGCCAGCAGTGCTCCCGGGCAAGGGGGCGATACGCAGTATTTT. It codes for CASSAPGQGGDTQYF.

Within the sample, this clonotype is large. This CDR3 is CASSDSNQPQHF. As DNA, the CDR3 is TGTGCCAGCAGTGATAGCAATCAGCCCCAGCATTTT. V gene TRBV28 combines with J gene TRBJ1-5, with no clear D. Germline V gene data show CDR1 as MDHEN and CDR2 as SYDVKM. V lost 5 bases and J lost 0, with 2 bases in between. This CDR3 is built from 12 residues.

This clonotype showed up just a few times. The gene calls are TRBV6-1 and TRBJ1-1, with D possibly TRBD1 on 6 matching bases. This CDR3 is built from 13 residues. CDR1 and CDR2 from the germline V gene are MNHNS and SASEGT. V lost 6 bases and J 3 bases, leaving 11 bases between the germline ends. The CDR3 loop is CASRTRGHTEAFF. Here the CDR3 DNA reads TGTGCCAGCAGGACGCGGGGGCACACTGAAGCTTTCTTT.

This clonotype was seen a few times. The chain uses TRBV5-4 and TRBJ1-2; D possibly corresponds to TRBD1 (6 bases). The CDR3 is made up of 14 amino acids. Germline lookup yields CDR1 SGHNT and CDR2 YYREEE (reference sequence). Trimming removed 0 bases at V and 2 bases at J, with 8 bases between. The CDR3: CASSLGQENYGYTF. CDR3 DNA: TGTGCCAGCAGCTTGGGACAGGAAAACTATGGCTACACCTTC. The variable domain in full, with the rest retrieved from reference TRBV5-4 and TRBJ1-2, is ETGVTQSPTHLIKTRGQQVTLRCSSQSGHNTVSWYQQALGQGPQFIFQYYREEENGRGNFPPRFSGLQFPNYSSELNVNALELDDSALYLCASSLGQENYGYTFGSGTRLTVV.

The chain is built from TRBV5-1 and TRBJ2-5; 8 bases agree with TRBD2. From germline, CDR1 is SGHRS and CDR2 YFSETQ. Unmatched junction bases numbered 8, after V lost 0 bases and J lost 4 bases. The CDR3 length is 16 residues. The DNA of the CDR3 is TGCGCCAGCAGCTTGGGACTAGCGTCGGAGGCAGAGACCCAGTACTTC. It yields the protein CASSLGLASEAETQYF.

The chain has TRBV28 and TRBJ2-2; D unclear. Trimming took off 4 bases at V and 2 bases at J, with 5 bases between the two ends. Germline CDR1 is MDHEN and CDR2 is SYDVKM. CDR3 length: 13 residues. The CDR3 DNA is TGTGCCAGCAGTTCCCCCAACACCGGGGAGCTGTTTTTT. It codes for CASSSPNTGELFF.

This clonotype was seen more than once but under ten times. The V and J genes are TRBV11-2 and TRBJ1-1, with no clear D. This CDR3 contains 14 residues. V lost 3 bases to trimming and J lost 0 bases, with 8 bases between them. Germline assignment: CDR1 SGHAT and CDR2 FQNNGV. The CDR3 coding sequence is TGTGCCAGCAGCTTTTCTAGCGTGAACACTGAAGCTTTCTTT. Protein: CASSFSSVNTEAFF.

This clonotype was seen only a few times. The rearrangement uses TRBV28 and TRBJ1-1; D ambiguous. This CDR3 spans 12 amino acids. Trimming cost V 5 bases and J 3 bases, with 7 bases left between them. Germline CDR1 and CDR2: MDHEN and SYDVKM. For the CDR3, the DNA is TGTGCCAGCAGTGTTTTAGACACTGAAGCTTTCTTT. This codes for CASSVLDTEAFF.

The chain has TRBV5-1 and TRBJ2-5, with 8 nucleotides matching TRBD1. Per germline, CDR1 SGHRS and CDR2 YFSETQ. J was trimmed by 3 bases and V by 1 base; bases with no gene match: 2. This CDR3 has 14 amino acids. CDR3 DNA: TGCGCCAGCAGCTTGCTACAGGGGGAAGAGACCCAGTACTTC. Protein sequence: CASSLLQGEETQYF. Together with reference TRBV5-1 and TRBJ2-5, the CDR3 gives the full variable domain: KAGVTQTPRYLIKTRGQQVTLSCSPISGHRSVSWYQQTPGQGLQFLFEYFSETQRNKGNFPGRFSGRQFSNSRSEMNVSTLELGDSALYLCASSLLQGEETQYFGPGTRLLVL.

This clonotype was recorded a few times. The chain employs TRBV6-1 and TRBJ1-1; 9 bases are a match to TRBD1. Germline CDR1 is MNHNS and CDR2 is SASEGT. Trimming at V came to 4 bases and at J to 6 bases, leaving 9 bases not matched to a gene. This CDR3 contains 15 residues. The CDR3 here is CASSATGTGSSEAFF. For the CDR3, the DNA is TGTGCCAGCAGTGCCACCGGGACAGGGAGCTCTGAAGCTTTCTTT.

This rearrangement joins TRBV20-1 to TRBJ2-7; D gene ambiguous. The CDR3 is 13 amino acids. Trimming removed 1 base at V and 5 bases at J, with 12 bases between. The germline V gene encodes CDR1 DFQATT and CDR2 SNEGSKA (reference sequence). This CDR3 reads CSARGPVSDEQYF. In DNA form, the CDR3 reads TGCAGTGCTAGAGGACCCGTATCCGACGAGCAGTACTTC.

The chain has TRBV5-1 and TRBJ1-6; 8 bases agree with TRBD1. Germline values: CDR1 SGHRS, CDR2 YFSETQ. V gave up 0 bases and J gave up 10 bases; unmatched junction bases: 6. There are 15 residues in the CDR3. The CDR3 sequence: CASSLATGDGSPLHF. The CDR3, as DNA: TGCGCCAGCAGCTTGGCGACAGGGGATGGCTCACCCCTCCACTTT.

There are a few counts of this clonotype. V and J are TRBV6-1 and TRBJ1-5; D remains ambiguous. V was pared by 1 base and J by 3 bases, with 7 bases between. Germline-derived CDR1 and CDR2 are MNHNS and SASEGT. The CDR3 is made up of 14 amino acids. The chain's CDR3 is CASSEGLYNQPQHF. Written as DNA, the CDR3 is TGTGCCAGCAGTGAAGGTTTGTACAATCAGCCCCAGCATTTT.

This clonotype was counted between two and nine times. The rearrangement links TRBV27 to TRBJ1-6; D uncertain. This CDR3 has 15 residues. Germline-derived CDR1 and CDR2 are MNHEY and SMNVEV (reference sequence). The V end was cut by 8 bases, the J end by 6 bases, with 17 bases between. The CDR3 is CASALFGVGNSPLHF. DNA of the CDR3: TGTGCCAGCGCCCTTTTCGGGGTAGGTAATTCACCCCTCCACTTT.

This chain connects TRBV6-1 to TRBJ2-6; D remains ambiguous. CDR3 length: 17 residues. Germline V CDR1 and CDR2: MNHNS, SASEGT. V was cut by 3 bases and J by 0 bases, with 12 bases left in between. CDR3 nucleotides: TGTGCCAGCAGTGATAGCATCGGATCCTCTGGGGCCAACGTCCTGACTTTC. Translation gives CASSDSIGSSGANVLTF.

CDR3 coding DNA: TGTGCCACCACCCCCCCTCCGACCAAAAACATTCAGTACTTC. Its protein is CATTPPPTKNIQYF. The chain employs TRBV28 and TRBJ2-4; D unclear. V lost 10 bases and J 2 bases, leaving 15 bases between the germline ends. This CDR3 spans 14 amino acids. CDR1 is MDHEN and CDR2 is SYDVKM in the germline V gene. Together with reference TRBV28 and TRBJ2-4, the CDR3 gives the full variable domain: DVKVTQSSRYLVKRTGEKVFLECVQDMDHENMFWYRQDPGLGLRLIYFSYDVKMKEKGDIPEGYSVSREKKERFSLILESASTNQTSMYLCATTPPPTKNIQYFGAGTRLSVL.

The rearrangement uses TRBV29-1 and TRBJ2-3; 10 nucleotides line up with TRBD2. The CDR3 is made up of 15 amino acids. Losses at the gene ends were 4 bases for V and 4 bases for J; bases not matched to a gene: 8. Looked up from germline, CDR1 is SQVTM and CDR2 is ANQGSEA. The CDR3 bases are TGCAGCGTTGTGGGGCGAGCGGGGGGGTCAGATACGCAGTATTTT. It yields the protein CSVVGRAGGSDTQYF.

This clonotype turned up a few times. The CDR3 region is CSASGGVQPQHF. In nucleotides, the CDR3 is TGCAGTGCTAGTGGCGGCGTTCAGCCCCAGCATTTT. The chain carries TRBV20-1 and TRBJ1-5, with no clear D. The CDR3 contains 12 residues. With 3 bases removed from V and 6 bases from J, the gap between germline ends came to 9 bases. From germline, CDR1 is DFQATT and CDR2 SNEGSKA (reference sequence).

This chain connects TRBV6-1 to TRBJ2-7; TRBD2 might be the D (5 bases). The CDR3 runs 13 residues. V lost 2 bases and J 12 bases, leaving 17 bases between the germline ends. The germline V gene encodes CDR1 MNHNS and CDR2 SASEGT. The CDR3 protein is CASSESSWVPAYF. The CDR3 DNA follows: TGTGCCAGCAGTGAATCTAGCTGGGTTCCTGCGTACTTC.

The chain couples TRBV20-1 to TRBJ2-7; TRBD1 matches 9 bases. The CDR3 sequence is 13 residues long. J lost 6 bases, V lost 6 bases, and 9 bases had no gene match. Germline V gene sequence: CDR1 DFQATT, CDR2 SNEGSKA (reference sequence). As DNA, the CDR3 is TGCAGTGCCCCAACAGGGGGCACGTCCGAGCAGTACTTC. This gives the protein CSAPTGGTSEQYF.

The J gene is TRBJ1-6, the V gene TRBV7-9; no clear D. The CDR3 spans 12 residues. V dropped 3 bases and J dropped 6 bases, with 3 bases sitting between them. The germline gives CDR1 SEHNR, CDR2 FQNEAQ (reference sequence). In DNA, the CDR3 is TGTGCCAGCAGCTTGCGTAATTCACCCCTCCACTTT. Translation gives CASSLRNSPLHF.

The genes are TRBV12-3 or TRBV12-4 and TRBJ2-5, with 8 bases identical to TRBD2. CDR3 size: 14 residues. V was clipped by 2 bases and J by 3 bases; unmatched bases: 2. CDR3 coding DNA: TGTGCCAGCAGTTTATCACTAGCGGAAGAGACCCAGTACTTC. Translating it yields CASSLSLAEETQYF.

The rearrangement uses TRBV7-6 and TRBJ2-5, with D perhaps TRBD1 or TRBD2 (5 bases each). The CDR3 covers 11 residues. Germline V gene data show CDR1 as SGHVS and CDR2 as FNYEAQ. The V end lost 6 bases, the J end lost 5 bases, and 7 bases lay between the germline ends. CDR3 amino acids: CASSEGETQYF. Written as DNA, the CDR3 is TGTGCCAGCAGTGAGGGGGAGACCCAGTACTTC.

V is TRBV2 and J is TRBJ1-1; tentative D call: TRBD1 (6 bases). Trimming removed 4 bases from V and 5 bases from J, with 11 bases in between. The CDR3 sequence is 13 residues long. Germline lookup yields CDR1 SNHLY and CDR2 FYNNEI. CDR3 sequence reads: CASSAEGGTEAFF. In nucleotides, the CDR3 is TGTGCCAGCAGTGCCGAGGGGGGTACTGAAGCTTTCTTT.

V is TRBV20-1 and J is TRBJ1-3; 9 bases map to TRBD1. Germline values: CDR1 DFQATT, CDR2 SNEGSKA (reference sequence). This CDR3 region has 17 residues. V shed 6 bases and J 7 bases; nucleotides not matched to a gene: 19. CDR3 residues: CSARGLPGQGFWNTIYF. The CDR3 coding sequence is TGCAGTGCGAGGGGTCTCCCGGGACAGGGTTTTTGGAACACCATATATTTT.

CDR3 nucleotide sequence: TGTGCCAGCAGTTACTCGGTGGGTCGCCGGGACAGAAGTTCACCCCTCCACTTT. Its protein product is CASSYSVGRRDRSSPLHF. This chain connects TRBV6-5 to TRBJ1-6; 7 bases line up with TRBD1. Unmatched junction bases numbered 14, after V lost 0 bases and J lost 9 bases. Germline V lookup: CDR1 MNHEY, CDR2 SVGAGI. This CDR3 is 18 amino acids long.

The chain carries TRBV11-3 and TRBJ2-1, with D uncertain. This CDR3 region has 12 residues. Germline assignment: CDR1 SGHNT and CDR2 YENEEA. The V and J ends lost 1 base and 2 bases respectively, with 0 bases between them. As DNA, the CDR3 is TGTGCCAGCAGCTTAGCCTACAATGAGCAGTTCTTC. This encodes CASSLAYNEQFF.

The V gene is TRBV4-1, the J gene TRBJ2-5; TRBD2 matches at 12 bases. V shed 0 bases, J shed 5 bases, and the junction held 16 bases outside the gene matches. This CDR3 has 20 amino acids. The V gene's germline CDR1 is MGHRA and CDR2 YSYEKL. CDR3 in DNA: TGCGCCAGCAGCCAAGACGTCTTACTAGCGGGAGGCCCGGGGGAGGAGACCCAGTACTTC. It encodes CASSQDVLLAGGPGEETQYF.

The V and J genes are TRBV2 and TRBJ1-2; TRBD1 agrees at 8 bases. Unmatched junction bases numbered 13, after V lost 6 bases and J lost 1 base. The CDR3 length is 17 residues. The V gene's germline CDR1 is SNHLY and CDR2 FYNNEI. The chain's CDR3 is CASSTGGTGHLNYGYTF. CDR3 DNA: TGTGCCAGCAGCACAGGGGGAACAGGGCACCTTAACTATGGCTACACCTTC.

V gene TRBV7-9 combines with J gene TRBJ1-2; D uncertain. CDR1 is SEHNR and CDR2 is FQNEAQ in the germline V gene (reference sequence). V lost 5 bases and J 2 bases, leaving 15 bases between the germline ends. The CDR3 totals 15 residues. The CDR3 protein is CASSPRAFENYGYTF. CDR3 coding DNA: TGTGCCAGCAGCCCTAGGGCCTTCGAGAACTATGGCTACACCTTC.

The CDR3 DNA is TGTGCCATCAGCCCGGACACCCGCACTGAAGCTTTCTTT. This codes for CAISPDTRTEAFF. The rearrangement uses TRBV10-3 and TRBJ1-1; TRBD1 is a possible D gene (5 bases). The V end lost 6 bases, the J end lost 4 bases, and 12 bases lay between the germline ends. CDR1 is ENHRY, CDR2 SYGVKD, per germline. The CDR3 consists of 13 residues.